The source of this TCR beta chain is a study of T cells of healthy individuals. This clonotype has only a few counts. Via MiXCR, TCRdb re-called the 5' RACE reads, giving one row per CDR3 protein. The data contain 65,000 to 95,000 distinct CDR3 sequences, approximately 5.4% of them singletons. Trimming pared 2 bases from V and 10 bases from J, leaving 12 bases between. The CDR3 sequence is 12 residues long. The germline gives CDR1 GTSNPN, CDR2 SVGIG (reference sequence). This chain joins TRBV30 and TRBJ2-1; D is possibly TRBD1 or TRBD2 (5 bases each). The receptor's source is a female donor in good health. This CDR3 is CAWSMGTGEQFF. The CDR3 DNA reads TGTGCCTGGAGTATGGGGACGGGGGAGCAGTTCTTC.